The 2 T cell receptor beta chains below all came from one sample that was sequenced in a study of beta chain features in type 1 diabetes. Investigators reverse transcribed all isolated RNA, so they sequenced expressed TCRB transcripts. Repertoires were generated with immunoSEQ multiplex PCR, while TCRdb's copy carries only in-frame clones and drops some. Seen here are 80,000 to 90,000 clones, 30% to 35% observed once, and the top ten hold 0.4% to 0.45%. The sample was stem cell memory CD4+ T cells from blood. These receptors were obtained from a woman aged 18-30 years in good health.

Only a few counts were recorded for this clone. This chain uses TRBV4-3 with TRBJ1-2, with D possibly being TRBD1 (6 bases). V lost 0 bases, J lost 5 bases, and 13 bases lay in between. The CDR3 covers 15 residues. Looked up from germline, CDR1 is LGHNA and CDR2 is YSLEER. In DNA, the CDR3 is TGCGCCAGCAGCCAAGAGGGGGCAGGGGATTATGGCTACACCTTC. Its translation: CASSQEGAGDYGYTF.

The chain carries TRBV27 and TRBJ2-3, with D perhaps TRBD2 (5 bases). Looked up from germline, CDR1 is MNHEY and CDR2 is SMNVEV (reference sequence). This CDR3 is built from 15 residues. V dropped 7 bases and J dropped 1 base, with 15 bases sitting between them. The CDR3 DNA sequence: TGTGCCAGCATCTCCTTGCGGGCGGGCACAGATACGCAGTATTTT. Amino acid sequence: CASISLRAGTDTQYF.